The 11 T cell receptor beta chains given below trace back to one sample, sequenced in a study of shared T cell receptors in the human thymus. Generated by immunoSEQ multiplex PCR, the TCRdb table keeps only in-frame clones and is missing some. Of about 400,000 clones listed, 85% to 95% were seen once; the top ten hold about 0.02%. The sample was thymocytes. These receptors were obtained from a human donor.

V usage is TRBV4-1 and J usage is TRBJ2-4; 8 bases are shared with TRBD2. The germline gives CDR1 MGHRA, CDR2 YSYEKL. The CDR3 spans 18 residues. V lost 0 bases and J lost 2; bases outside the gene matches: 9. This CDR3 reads CASSQDLPAGDTKNIQYF. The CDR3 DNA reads TGCGCCAGCAGCCAAGATCTTCCAGCGGGAGACACCAAAAACATTCAGTACTTC.

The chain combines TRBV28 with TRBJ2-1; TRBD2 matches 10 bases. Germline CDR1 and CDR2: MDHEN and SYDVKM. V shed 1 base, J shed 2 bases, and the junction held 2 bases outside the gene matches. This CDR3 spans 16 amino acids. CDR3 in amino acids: CASSLSLAGAYNEQFF. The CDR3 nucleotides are TGTGCCAGCAGTTTATCCCTAGCGGGAGCCTACAATGAGCAGTTCTTC. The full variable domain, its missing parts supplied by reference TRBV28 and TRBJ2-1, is DVKVTQSSRYLVKRTGEKVFLECVQDMDHENMFWYRQDPGLGLRLIYFSYDVKMKEKGDIPEGYSVSREKKERFSLILESASTNQTSMYLCASSLSLAGAYNEQFFGPGTRLTVL.

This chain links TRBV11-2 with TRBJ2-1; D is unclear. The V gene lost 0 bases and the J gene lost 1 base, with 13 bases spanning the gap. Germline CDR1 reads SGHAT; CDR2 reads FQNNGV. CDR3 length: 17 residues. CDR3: CASSLEGSFRSYNEQFF. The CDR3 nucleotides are TGTGCCAGCAGCTTAGAGGGTAGCTTTCGATCCTACAATGAGCAGTTCTTC.

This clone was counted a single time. The CDR3 here is CASSILPVQRNTIYF. The DNA for the CDR3 is TGTGCCAGTAGTATACTCCCAGTCCAAAGAAACACCATATATTTT. The chain combines TRBV19 with TRBJ1-3; D not certain. The CDR3 loop spans 15 amino acids. Trimming took 2 bases from V and 5 from J, leaving 13 bases between them. Germline V gene data show CDR1 as LNHDA and CDR2 as SQIVND (reference sequence).

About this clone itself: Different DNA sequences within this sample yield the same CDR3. The CDR3: CASSLRRRNQPQHF. CDR3 DNA: TGTGCCAGCAGTTTAAGGCGGAGGAATCAGCCCCAGCATTTT. The chain links TRBV27 to TRBJ1-5; no clear D gene. CDR3 size: 14 residues. Germline lookup yields CDR1 MNHEY and CDR2 SMNVEV (reference sequence). Deletions cut 2 bases from V and 4 bases from J, with 9 bases between.

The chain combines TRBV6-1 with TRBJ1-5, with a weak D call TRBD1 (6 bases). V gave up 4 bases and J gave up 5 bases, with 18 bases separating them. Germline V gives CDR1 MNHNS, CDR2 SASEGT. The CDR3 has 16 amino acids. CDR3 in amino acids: CASSAWTVVRYQPQHF. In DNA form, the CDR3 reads TGTGCCAGCAGTGCCTGGACAGTCGTGCGGTATCAGCCCCAGCATTTT.

The CDR3 protein is CAWEAGQGPANTEAFF. DNA of the CDR3: TGTGCCTGGGAGGCGGGTCAGGGTCCTGCGAACACTGAAGCTTTCTTT. This chain connects TRBV30 to TRBJ1-1, with D tentatively TRBD1 (5 bases). Trimming stripped 5 bases from V and 1 base from J, with 20 bases between. The germline V gene encodes CDR1 GTSNPN and CDR2 SVGIG (reference sequence). The CDR3 has 16 residues. The variable domain in full, completed from reference TRBV30 and TRBJ1-1, reads SQTIHQWPATLVQPVGSPLSLECTVEGTSNPNLYWYRQAAGRGLQLLFYSVGIGQISSEVPQNLSASRPQDRQFILSSKKLLLSDSGFYLCAWEAGQGPANTEAFFGQGTRLTVV.

The CDR3 DNA sequence: TGTGCCAGCAGGAAAAAATGGGAAGGGCGAAGCACTGAAGCTTTCTTT. Translating it yields CASRKKWEGRSTEAFF. The J gene is TRBJ1-1, the V gene TRBV6-4; no reliable D call. Looked up from germline, CDR1 is MRHNA and CDR2 is SNTAGT. Between the trimmed V and J ends, which lost 6 bases and 4 bases, there was a span of 21 bases. The CDR3 is 16 amino acids.

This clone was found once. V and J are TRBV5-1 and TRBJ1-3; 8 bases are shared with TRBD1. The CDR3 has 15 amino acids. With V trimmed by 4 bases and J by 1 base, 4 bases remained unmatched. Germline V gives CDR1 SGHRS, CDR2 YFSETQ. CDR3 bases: TGCGCCAGCAGCCGACAGGGGAGATCTGGAAACACCATATATTTT. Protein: CASSRQGRSGNTIYF.

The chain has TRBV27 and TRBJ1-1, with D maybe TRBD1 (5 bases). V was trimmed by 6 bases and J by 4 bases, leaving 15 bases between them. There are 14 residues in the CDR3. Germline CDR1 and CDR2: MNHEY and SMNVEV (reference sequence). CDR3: CASSSGGGSTEAFF. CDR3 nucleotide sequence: TGTGCCAGCAGCTCGGGGGGGGGTAGCACTGAAGCTTTCTTT.

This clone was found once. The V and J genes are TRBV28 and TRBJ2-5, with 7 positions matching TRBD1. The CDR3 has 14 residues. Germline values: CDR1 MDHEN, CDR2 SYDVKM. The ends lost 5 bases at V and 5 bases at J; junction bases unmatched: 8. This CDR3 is CASSPQRGPETQYF. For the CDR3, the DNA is TGTGCCAGCAGTCCCCAGAGGGGGCCGGAGACCCAGTACTTC.